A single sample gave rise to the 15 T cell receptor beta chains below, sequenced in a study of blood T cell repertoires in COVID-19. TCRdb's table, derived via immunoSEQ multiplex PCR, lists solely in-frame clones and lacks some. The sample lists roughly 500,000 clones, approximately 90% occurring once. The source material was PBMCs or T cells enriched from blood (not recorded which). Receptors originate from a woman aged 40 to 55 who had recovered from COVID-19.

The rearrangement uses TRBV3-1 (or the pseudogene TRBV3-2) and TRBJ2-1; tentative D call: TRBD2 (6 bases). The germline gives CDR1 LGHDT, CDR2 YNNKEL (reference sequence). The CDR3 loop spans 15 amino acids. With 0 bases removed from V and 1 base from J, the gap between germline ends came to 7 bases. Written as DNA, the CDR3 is TGTGCCAGCAGCCAAGAGAGCGGGTCCTACAATGAGCAGTTCTTC. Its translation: CASSQESGSYNEQFF.

CDR3 DNA: TGTGCCAGCAGTTACTCGACTAGCGGGAAGGTCGGGGAGCTGTTTTTT. Its translation: CASSYSTSGKVGELFF. V and J are TRBV6-5 and TRBJ2-2, with 11 bases identical to TRBD2. V lost 0 bases and J lost 7; bases outside the gene matches: 4. Germline V lookup: CDR1 MNHEY, CDR2 SVGAGI. The CDR3 sequence is 16 residues long.

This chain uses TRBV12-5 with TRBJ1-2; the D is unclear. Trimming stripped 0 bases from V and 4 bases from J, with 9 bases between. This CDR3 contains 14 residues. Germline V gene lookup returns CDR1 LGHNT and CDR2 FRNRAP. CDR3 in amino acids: CASGLVLGGYGYTF. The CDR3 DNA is TGTGCTAGTGGTTTGGTACTAGGCGGCTATGGCTACACCTTC.

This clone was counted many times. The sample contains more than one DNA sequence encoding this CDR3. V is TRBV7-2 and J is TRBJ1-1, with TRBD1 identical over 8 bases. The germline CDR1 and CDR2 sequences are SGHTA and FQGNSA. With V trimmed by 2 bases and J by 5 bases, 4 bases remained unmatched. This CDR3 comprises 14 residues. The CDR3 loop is CASSLQGARTEAFF. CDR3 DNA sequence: TGTGCCAGCAGCTTACAGGGGGCAAGGACTGAAGCTTTCTTT.

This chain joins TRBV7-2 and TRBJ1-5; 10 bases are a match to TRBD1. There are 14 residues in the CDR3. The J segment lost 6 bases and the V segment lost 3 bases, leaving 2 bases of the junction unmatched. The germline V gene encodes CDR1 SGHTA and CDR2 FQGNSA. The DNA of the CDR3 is TGTGCCAGCAGCTTGACAGGGGGCCCTCAGCCCCAGCATTTT. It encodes CASSLTGGPQPQHF.

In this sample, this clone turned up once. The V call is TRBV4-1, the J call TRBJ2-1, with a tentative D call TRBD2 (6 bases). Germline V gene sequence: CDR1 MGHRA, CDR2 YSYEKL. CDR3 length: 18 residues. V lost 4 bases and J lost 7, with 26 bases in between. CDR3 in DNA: TGCGCCAGCAGCCCGTTGACTAGTCACCCCCTAACAGGAAATGAGCAGTTCTTC. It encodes CASSPLTSHPLTGNEQFF.

This chain's CDR3 is CASSAPDRNYGYTF. The DNA of the CDR3 is TGTGCCAGCAGCGCACCCGACAGGAACTATGGCTACACCTTC. The genes are TRBV7-9 and TRBJ1-2; maybe TRBD1 (6 bases). CDR3 length equals 14 residues. V was cut by 5 bases and J by 2 bases, with 12 bases left in between. From germline, CDR1 is SEHNR and CDR2 FQNEAQ (reference sequence).

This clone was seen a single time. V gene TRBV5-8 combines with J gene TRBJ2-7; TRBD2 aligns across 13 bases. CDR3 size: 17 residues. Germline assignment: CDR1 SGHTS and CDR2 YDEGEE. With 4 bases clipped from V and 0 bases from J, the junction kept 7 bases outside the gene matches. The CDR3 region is CASSIGLAGESSYEQYF. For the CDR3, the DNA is TGTGCCAGCAGCATAGGACTAGCGGGAGAGAGCTCCTACGAGCAGTACTTC.

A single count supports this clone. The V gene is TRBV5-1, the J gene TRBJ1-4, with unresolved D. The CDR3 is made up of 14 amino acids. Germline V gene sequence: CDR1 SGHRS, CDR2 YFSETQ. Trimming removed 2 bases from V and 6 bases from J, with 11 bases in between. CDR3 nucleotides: TGCGCCAGCAGCTTCGAGGGCTCTTATGAAAAACTGTTTTTT. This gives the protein CASSFEGSYEKLFF. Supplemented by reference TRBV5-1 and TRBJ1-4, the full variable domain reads KAGVTQTPRYLIKTRGQQVTLSCSPISGHRSVSWYQQTPGQGLQFLFEYFSETQRNKGNFPGRFSGRQFSNSRSEMNVSTLELGDSALYLCASSFEGSYEKLFFGSGTQLSVL.

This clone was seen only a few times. CDR3 sequence reads: CASSSYSGKTDTQYF. The CDR3 bases are TGCGCCAGCAGCTCATATAGCGGGAAGACAGATACGCAGTATTTT. V is TRBV5-1 and J is TRBJ2-3; 8 bases map to TRBD2. Germline CDR1 is SGHRS and CDR2 is YFSETQ. The V gene end was trimmed by 3 bases and the J gene end by 3 bases; junction bases not matched to a gene: 6. The CDR3 length is 15 residues. Drawing the rest from reference TRBV5-1 and TRBJ2-3, the complete variable domain is KAGVTQTPRYLIKTRGQQVTLSCSPISGHRSVSWYQQTPGQGLQFLFEYFSETQRNKGNFPGRFSGRQFSNSRSEMNVSTLELGDSALYLCASSSYSGKTDTQYFGPGTRLTVL.

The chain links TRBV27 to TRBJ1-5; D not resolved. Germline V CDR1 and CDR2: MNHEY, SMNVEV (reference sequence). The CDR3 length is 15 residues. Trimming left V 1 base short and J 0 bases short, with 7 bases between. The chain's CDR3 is CASSLLGYSNQPQHF. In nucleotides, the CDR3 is TGTGCCAGCAGTTTATTGGGCTATAGCAATCAGCCCCAGCATTTT.

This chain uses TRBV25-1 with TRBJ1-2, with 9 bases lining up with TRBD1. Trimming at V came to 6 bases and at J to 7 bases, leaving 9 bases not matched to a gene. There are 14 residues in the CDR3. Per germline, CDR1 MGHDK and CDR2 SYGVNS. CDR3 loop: CASSATGQGAGYTF. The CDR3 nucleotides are TGTGCCAGCAGCGCGACGGGACAGGGCGCTGGCTACACCTTC.

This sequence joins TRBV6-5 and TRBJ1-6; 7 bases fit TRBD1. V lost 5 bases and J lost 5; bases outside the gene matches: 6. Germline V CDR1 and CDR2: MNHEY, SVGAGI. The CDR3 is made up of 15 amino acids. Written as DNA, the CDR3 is TGTGCCAGCAGTAAAACAGGGGCCGATAATTCACCCCTCCACTTT. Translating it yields CASSKTGADNSPLHF.

CDR3 in DNA: TGTGCCAGTAGTCGGTCAGGGTCCATGAACACTGAAGCTTTCTTT. Protein: CASSRSGSMNTEAFF. The chain is built from TRBV19 and TRBJ1-1; the D gene is possibly TRBD1 (5 bases). The CDR3 contains 15 residues. V was trimmed by 5 bases and J by 0 bases, leaving 13 bases between them. CDR1 and CDR2 (germline): LNHDA, SQIVND (reference sequence).

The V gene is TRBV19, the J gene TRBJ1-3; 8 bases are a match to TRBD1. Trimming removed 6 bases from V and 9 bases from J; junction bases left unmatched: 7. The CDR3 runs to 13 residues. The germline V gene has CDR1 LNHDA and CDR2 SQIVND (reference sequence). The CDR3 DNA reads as TGTGCCAGTAGAACTGGACAGGGCGGCACCATATATTTT. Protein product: CASRTGQGGTIYF.